This T cell receptor beta chain was observed in a study of cytomegalovirus exposure and HLA in healthy donors. The CDR3 sequence is 15 residues long. CDR1 and CDR2 from the germline V gene are MNHEY and SMNVEV (reference sequence). J lost 2 bases, V lost 6 bases, and 4 bases had no gene match. The PCR had 60 Vbeta and 13 Jbeta primers. Sequencing used immunoSEQ multiplex PCR; TCRdb keeps in-frame clones, though not all of them. The sample shows about 180,000 clones, roughly 77% of them seen only once. This clonotype was sampled from a woman aged 30 to 39 in good health and CMV-seropositive. V gene TRBV27 combines with J gene TRBJ2-1, with 10 bases lining up with TRBD2. The sequencing sample was made of PBMCs. CDR3 in DNA: TGTGCCAGCAGATTAACTAGCGGGGCCTACAATGAGCAGTTCTTC. Residues: CASRLTSGAYNEQFF.